This paragraph reports one T cell receptor beta chain. Antigen unknown. The germline gives CDR1 LGHNA, CDR2 YSLEER. V lost 0 bases to trimming and J lost 7 bases, with 11 bases between them. The CDR3 extends over 14 amino acids. The time point is: blood 4 weeks post-SBRT, at nephrectomy. Treatment meaning: 15 Gy SBRT to primary tumor, nephrectomy 4 weeks later. Nephrectomy followed 15 Gy stereotactic body radiation by 4 weeks. Clear cell pathology was present in this patient's renal cell carcinoma. This table comes from immunoSEQ multiplex PCR, and its TCRdb copy is limited to in-frame clones, with some not included. This sample has around 94,000 clones, with roughly 80% found just once. These data are taken from a study of radiation and T cells in renal cell carcinoma. Study findings and constraints: No pretreatment tumor biopsies were available for baseline clonotypes. Top tumor clonotypes rose in blood 2 weeks post-radiation, then contracted.

The starting material was blood, obtained from a patient whose treatment included radiotherapy and nephrectomy. The receptor was isolated from a man in his fifties or sixties with renal cell carcinoma. This chain links TRBV4-3 with TRBJ2-3; D might be TRBD1 (5 bases). Here the CDR3 reads CASSQDQDTYTQYF. CDR3 coding DNA: TGCGCCAGCAGCCAAGATCAGGACACCTATACGCAGTATTTT.